This T cell receptor (beta chain) was recorded in a study of shared clonotypes between healthy human individuals. Germline trimming cut 6 bases from V and 1 base from J; bases unmatched to any gene: 7. From germline, CDR1 is MNHEY and CDR2 SMNVEV (reference sequence). The CDR3 runs 15 residues. The donor cohort consisted entirely of Caucasian adults residing in Nashville, Tennessee. TCRdb's table, derived via immunoSEQ multiplex PCR, lists solely in-frame clones and lacks some. The top ten hold around 12% of the sample, which has about 460,000 clones, roughly three quarters seen once. Sequenced material: PBMCs. The clonotype originates from a woman aged 40 to 50 in good health. Some clones in this sample may be carry-over from other donors' samples. The chain links TRBV27 to TRBJ2-3, with TRBD1 matching 7 bases. The CDR3 is CASRTTGAGTDTQYF. CDR3 DNA: TGTGCCAGCAGGACCACAGGGGCGGGCACAGATACGCAGTATTTT.